This T cell receptor (beta chain) was recorded in a study of human T cells and chemical hapten exposure. Time point here: pre-sensitization, week 0. As for treatment: therapeutic diphenylcyclopropenone sensitization with weekly scalp DPC. Unique molecular identifiers were attached to individual cDNA molecules during library preparation. TCRdb independently ran MiXCR on the RACE reads; one entry per CDR3 protein. In the table there are approximately 400,000 distinct CDR3 sequences, less than 6.5% of which are singletons. Trimming at V came to 3 bases and at J to 6 bases, leaving 8 bases not matched to a gene. The V gene's germline CDR1 is SGHVS and CDR2 FQNEAQ. This CDR3 has 15 amino acids.

This clonotype originated in a woman aged 45-65 years with alopecia areata. Some clones in this sample may be carry-over from other donors' samples. Specimen: whole blood, collected in connection with sensitization to the hapten diphenylcyclopropenone (DPC). This rearrangement joins TRBV7-8 to TRBJ1-5; 7 bases fit TRBD1. In DNA form, the CDR3 reads TGTGCCAGCAGCTTGTCTAGGGGGCTGGGTCAGCCCCAGCATTTT. It specifies CASSLSRGLGQPQHF.